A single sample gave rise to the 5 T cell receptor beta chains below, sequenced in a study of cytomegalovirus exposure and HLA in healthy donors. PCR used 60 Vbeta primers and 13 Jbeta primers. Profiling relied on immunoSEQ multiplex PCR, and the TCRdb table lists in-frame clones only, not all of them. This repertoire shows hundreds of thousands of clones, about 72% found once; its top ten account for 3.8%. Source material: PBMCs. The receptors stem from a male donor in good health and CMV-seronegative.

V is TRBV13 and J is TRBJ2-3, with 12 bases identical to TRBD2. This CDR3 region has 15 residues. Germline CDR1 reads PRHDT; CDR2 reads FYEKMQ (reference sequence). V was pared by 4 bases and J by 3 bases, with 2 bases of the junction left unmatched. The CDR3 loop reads CASSSGLAGTDTQYF. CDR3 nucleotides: TGTGCCAGCAGCTCCGGACTAGCGGGGACAGATACGCAGTATTTT. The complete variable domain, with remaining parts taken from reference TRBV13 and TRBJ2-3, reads AAGVIQSPRHLIKEKRETATLKCYPIPRHDTVYWYQQGPGQDPQFLISFYEKMQSDKGSIPDRFSAQQFSDYHSELNMSSLELGDSALYFCASSSGLAGTDTQYFGPGTRLTVL.

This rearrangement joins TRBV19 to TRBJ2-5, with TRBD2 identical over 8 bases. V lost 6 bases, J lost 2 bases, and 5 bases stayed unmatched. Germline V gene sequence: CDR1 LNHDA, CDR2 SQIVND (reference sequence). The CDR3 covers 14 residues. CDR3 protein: CASSSTSGQETQYF. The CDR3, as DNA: TGTGCCAGTAGCTCTACTAGCGGACAAGAGACCCAGTACTTC.

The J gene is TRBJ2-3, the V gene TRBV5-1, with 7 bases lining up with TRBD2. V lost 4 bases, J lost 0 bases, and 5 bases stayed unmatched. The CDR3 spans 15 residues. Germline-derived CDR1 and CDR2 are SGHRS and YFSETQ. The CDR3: CASSRSGTSTDTQYF. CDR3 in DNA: TGCGCCAGCAGCCGGAGCGGGACTAGCACAGATACGCAGTATTTT.

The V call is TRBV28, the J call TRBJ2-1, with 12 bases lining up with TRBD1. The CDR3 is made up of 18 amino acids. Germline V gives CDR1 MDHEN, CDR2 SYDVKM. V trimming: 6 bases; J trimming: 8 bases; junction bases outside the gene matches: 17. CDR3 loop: CASSPLGVPGQGAYEQFF. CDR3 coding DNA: TGTGCCAGCAGCCCCCTAGGAGTTCCGGGACAGGGGGCCTATGAGCAGTTCTTC.

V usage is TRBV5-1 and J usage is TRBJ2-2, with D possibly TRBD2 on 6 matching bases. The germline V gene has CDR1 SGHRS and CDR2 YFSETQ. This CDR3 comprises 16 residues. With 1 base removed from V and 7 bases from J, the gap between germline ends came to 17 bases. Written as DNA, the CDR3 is TGCGCCAGCAGCTTGTTAACGGGAGAAGGAGGCGGGGAGCTGTTTTTT. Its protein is CASSLLTGEGGGELFF. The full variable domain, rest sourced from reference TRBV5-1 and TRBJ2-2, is KAGVTQTPRYLIKTRGQQVTLSCSPISGHRSVSWYQQTPGQGLQFLFEYFSETQRNKGNFPGRFSGRQFSNSRSEMNVSTLELGDSALYLCASSLLTGEGGGELFFGEGSRLTVL.